The 17 T cell receptor beta chains below were found in one sample sequenced in a study of cytomegalovirus exposure and HLA in healthy donors. Libraries were prepared by immunoSEQ multiplex PCR; TCRdb keeps only in-frame clonotypes and omits some of them. Of 120,000 or so clones in the sample, around 90% were seen once. Source material: PBMCs. These receptors were obtained from a woman younger than 35 in good health and CMV-seronegative.

This chain uses TRBV6-5 with TRBJ2-7; 11 bases are a match to TRBD2. J gave up 2 bases and V 7 bases, and 4 bases lay outside the gene matches. There are 14 residues in the CDR3. Germline V lookup: CDR1 MNHEY, CDR2 SVGAGI. The CDR3 bases are TGTGCCAGCAAACTTAGCGGGGGGGCCTACGAGCAGTACTTC. Its protein product is CASKLSGGAYEQYF.

J is TRBJ1-1 and V is TRBV6-1; D is undetermined. V lost 9 bases, J lost 3 bases, and 14 bases lay in between. Germline CDR1 MNHNS, CDR2 SASEGT. This CDR3 has 13 amino acids. The CDR3, as DNA: TGTGCCAGTGCCGGGTTAATGGACACTGAAGCTTTCTTT. Amino acid sequence: CASAGLMDTEAFF.

The rearrangement links TRBV27 to TRBJ2-7; the D gene is possibly TRBD1 (5 bases). The CDR3 is made up of 15 amino acids. The germline V gene encodes CDR1 MNHEY and CDR2 SMNVEV (reference sequence). The V end lost 1 base, the J end lost 5 bases, and 15 bases lay between the germline ends. In nucleotides, the CDR3 is TGTGCCAGCAGTTTATATCTGGGATTAGGGGACGAGCAGTACTTC. Its translation: CASSLYLGLGDEQYF.

This chain joins TRBV27 and TRBJ1-2; TRBD1 matches 8 bases. This CDR3 is 21 amino acids long. Germline CDR1 and CDR2: MNHEY and SMNVEV (reference sequence). J lost 4 bases, V lost 0 bases, and 22 bases had no gene match. The CDR3 here is CASSLSWASVSGAGGLYGYTF. The CDR3 bases are TGTGCCAGCAGTTTATCTTGGGCTTCGGTTTCTGGGGCAGGGGGCCTCTATGGCTACACCTTC.

The chain has TRBV19 and TRBJ1-4; D not certain. Trimming shortened V by 10 bases and J by 7 bases, and 13 bases separated the two germline ends. The CDR3 is made up of 12 amino acids. CDR1 LNHDA and CDR2 SQIVND come from the germline V gene (reference sequence). CDR3 protein: CATGNRGEKLFF. For the CDR3, the DNA is TGTGCCACCGGAAATCGGGGTGAAAAACTGTTTTTT.

The chain combines TRBV19 with TRBJ1-2, with 9 bases lining up with TRBD1. The V and J ends lost 6 bases and 0 bases, in that order; junction bases with no gene match: 2. Germline V lookup: CDR1 LNHDA, CDR2 SQIVND (reference sequence). The CDR3 contains 14 residues. CDR3 amino acids: CASRRQGANYGYTF. The CDR3 DNA reads as TGTGCCAGTAGACGACAGGGGGCTAACTATGGCTACACCTTC.

This chain links TRBV27 with TRBJ2-7, with D perhaps TRBD1 (6 bases). The CDR3 spans 14 residues. Germline values: CDR1 MNHEY, CDR2 SMNVEV (reference sequence). The V and J ends lost 4 bases and 5 bases respectively, with 15 bases between them. CDR3 bases: TGTGCCAGCAGTTACCGGGACAATGGGAACGAGCAGTACTTC. Translated, it gives CASSYRDNGNEQYF.

J is TRBJ1-5 and V is TRBV25-1; D not resolved. Trimming took off 5 bases at V and 1 base at J, with 6 bases between the two ends. The CDR3 covers 13 residues. Per germline, CDR1 MGHDK and CDR2 SYGVNS. The CDR3 loop reads CASSQASNQPQHF. CDR3 bases: TGTGCCAGCAGTCAGGCCAGCAATCAGCCCCAGCATTTT.

The chain recombines TRBV5-1 with TRBJ1-4; D is undetermined. The V gene lost 0 bases and the J gene lost 0 bases, with 6 bases spanning the gap. The CDR3 has 15 residues. The germline gives CDR1 SGHRS, CDR2 YFSETQ. This CDR3 is CASSLDTSTNEKLFF. The DNA for the CDR3 is TGCGCCAGCAGCTTGGACACCTCAACTAATGAAAAACTGTTTTTT.

V and J are TRBV30 and TRBJ2-7; the D gene is possibly TRBD1 (5 bases). CDR3 length: 13 residues. Germline lookup yields CDR1 GTSNPN and CDR2 SVGIG (reference sequence). The germline V and J ends were trimmed by 0 bases and 5 bases, with 11 bases remaining between them. CDR3 amino acids: CAWSVPGLHEQYF. CDR3 in DNA: TGTGCCTGGAGTGTCCCAGGGCTCCACGAGCAGTACTTC.

The genes are TRBV2 and TRBJ2-3; D is undetermined. CDR1 and CDR2 from the germline V gene are SNHLY and FYNNEI. V gave up 3 bases and J gave up 1 base, with 11 bases separating them. CDR3 length equals 15 residues. The CDR3 bases are TGTGCCAGCAGTGATGAGGTTGCTCGCACAGATACGCAGTATTTT. This codes for CASSDEVARTDTQYF.

The V gene is TRBV2, the J gene TRBJ2-7; 7 bases match TRBD1. Germline V gene sequence: CDR1 SNHLY, CDR2 FYNNEI. The length of the CDR3 is 13 residues. V was pared by 6 bases and J by 3 bases, with 5 bases of the junction left unmatched. Written as DNA, the CDR3 is TGTGCCAGCAGCTCGGGACAGTACTACGAGCAGTACTTC. Translation gives CASSSGQYYEQYF.

The chain combines TRBV18 with TRBJ2-3, with D perhaps TRBD1 (5 bases). Trimming cost V 3 bases and J 3 bases, with 13 bases left between them. Germline V gives CDR1 KGHSH, CDR2 LQKENI. The CDR3 covers 15 residues. CDR3 region: CASSPQTPGTDTQYF. CDR3 in DNA: TGTGCCAGCTCACCCCAGACCCCAGGGACAGATACGCAGTATTTT.

This clone appeared once. The rearrangement uses TRBV28 and TRBJ1-2; 8 bases align to TRBD1. After removal of 6 bases from V and 6 bases from J, the junction contained 9 bases not matched to a gene. Per germline, CDR1 MDHEN and CDR2 SYDVKM. The CDR3 covers 14 residues. CDR3 DNA: TGTGCCAGCAGGCGGGCAGGGGGCGCAGATGGCTACACCTTC. It yields the protein CASRRAGGADGYTF.

The J gene is TRBJ2-1, the V gene TRBV19, with 10 positions matching TRBD1. The germline V gene encodes CDR1 LNHDA and CDR2 SQIVND (reference sequence). This CDR3 contains 13 residues. Losses at the gene ends were 5 bases for V and 8 bases for J; bases not matched to a gene: 3. CDR3 bases: TGTGCCAGTAGTTCGGACAGGGGGGATGAGCAGTTCTTC. Its translation: CASSSDRGDEQFF.

The V gene is TRBV13, the J gene TRBJ2-1; possibly TRBD2 for D (6 bases). Per germline, CDR1 PRHDT and CDR2 FYEKMQ (reference sequence). The CDR3 has 14 residues. Trimming took off 7 bases at V and 6 bases at J, with 16 bases between the two ends. This chain's CDR3 is CASKRLGDSNEQFF. CDR3 sequence (DNA): TGTGCCAGCAAAAGACTAGGCGATAGCAATGAGCAGTTCTTC.

This rearrangement joins TRBV5-4 to TRBJ1-3, with TRBD1 matching 7 bases. Trimming took 7 bases from V and 0 from J; bases not matched to a gene: 10. Per germline, CDR1 SGHNT and CDR2 YYREEE (reference sequence). The CDR3 is made up of 16 amino acids. The CDR3 DNA is TGTGCCAGCGGATTTAGGGGGCCAAGCTCTGGAAACACCATATATTTT. Translation gives CASGFRGPSSGNTIYF.